These 21 T cell receptor beta chains were sequenced from one sample in a study of cytomegalovirus exposure and HLA in healthy donors. The PCR contained 60 Vbeta and 13 Jbeta primers. The data were produced by immunoSEQ multiplex PCR, yet TCRdb's version contains in-frame clones alone and is incomplete. The repertoire consists of about 130,000 clones, with 77% occurring once and the leading ten covering around 1.3%. The material sequenced was PBMCs. The receptors stem from a middle-aged woman in good health and CMV-seronegative.

This chain uses TRBV9 with TRBJ2-7; TRBD2 is a possible D gene (6 bases). Germline CDR1 SGDLS, CDR2 YYNGEE. This CDR3 spans 14 amino acids. The V and J ends lost 0 bases and 3 bases respectively, with 10 bases between them. CDR3 amino acids: CASSVGWGVYEQYF. The CDR3 DNA is TGTGCCAGCAGCGTAGGGTGGGGGGTCTACGAGCAGTACTTC.

V usage is TRBV30 and J usage is TRBJ1-1, with 12 positions matching TRBD1. This CDR3 has 18 amino acids. V was clipped by 4 bases and J by 4 bases; unmatched bases: 16. Germline loops: CDR1 GTSNPN, CDR2 SVGIG (reference sequence). CDR3 sequence reads: CAWIYFTRDRGRVTEAFF. The CDR3 bases are TGTGCCTGGATCTACTTTACTCGGGACAGGGGGCGCGTCACTGAAGCTTTCTTT.

This clone was observed once. The CDR3 nucleotides read TGTGCCGCCCGACAGCTTAATTCACCCCTCCACTTT. Its translation: CAARQLNSPLHF. The V and J genes are TRBV28 and TRBJ1-6; perhaps TRBD1 as D (5 bases). Germline CDR1 reads MDHEN; CDR2 reads SYDVKM. V was cut by 11 bases and J by 6 bases, with 11 bases left in between. There are 12 residues in the CDR3.

The CDR3 spells CASSLGQQETQYF. CDR3 sequence (DNA): TGTGCCAGCAGCTTAGGGCAGCAAGAGACCCAGTACTTC. The chain employs TRBV7-3 and TRBJ2-5; D is unclear. Germline V gene data show CDR1 as SGHTA and CDR2 as FQGTGA. CDR3 length: 13 amino acids. V dropped 2 bases and J dropped 2 bases, with 6 bases sitting between them.

The chain couples TRBV2 to TRBJ2-5; 9 bases are a match to TRBD2. The CDR3 covers 15 residues. Germline V gene data show CDR1 as SNHLY and CDR2 as FYNNEI. Losses at the gene ends were 2 bases for V and 1 base for J; bases not matched to a gene: 2. This chain's CDR3 is CASSEPAGGQETQYF. CDR3 bases: TGTGCCAGCAGTGAACCAGCGGGGGGCCAAGAGACCCAGTACTTC.

J is TRBJ1-2 and V is TRBV4-3; TRBD1 agrees at 7 bases. Germline V gene data show CDR1 as LGHNA and CDR2 as YSLEER. The CDR3 totals 15 residues. The V and J ends lost 0 bases and 2 bases, in that order; junction bases with no gene match: 3. The CDR3 loop reads CASSQDVRGNYGYTF. As DNA, the CDR3 is TGCGCCAGCAGCCAAGACGTCAGGGGGAACTATGGCTACACCTTC.

This clone has a handful of counts. J is TRBJ1-5 and V is TRBV19, with a possible D match to TRBD1 (6 bases). This CDR3 is built from 14 residues. CDR1 is LNHDA, CDR2 SQIVND, per germline (reference sequence). V was shortened by 9 bases and J by 2 bases, with 14 bases between the two germline ends. The CDR3 DNA follows: TGTGCCAGCGGACCGGGACAACGCAATCAGCCCCAGCATTTT. Translated: CASGPGQRNQPQHF. The full variable domain, its missing parts supplied by reference TRBV19 and TRBJ1-5, is DGGITQSPKYLFRKEGQNVTLSCEQNLNHDAMYWYRQDPGQGLRLIYYSQIVNDFQKGDIAEGYSVSREKKESFPLTVTSAQKNPTAFYLCASGPGQRNQPQHFGDGTRLSIL.

This rearrangement joins TRBV6-5 to TRBJ1-4, with D perhaps matching TRBD1 (6 bases). Germline V gene lookup returns CDR1 MNHEY and CDR2 SVGAGI. This CDR3 is 14 amino acids long. Trimming took 3 bases from V and 5 from J, leaving 10 bases between them. CDR3 loop: CASSYGGWNEKLFF. Written as DNA, the CDR3 is TGTGCCAGCAGTTATGGGGGCTGGAATGAAAAACTGTTTTTT.

Only one count was recorded for this clone. The chain carries TRBV6-6 and TRBJ1-3; weak D call: TRBD1 (6 bases). Trimming left V 7 bases short and J 0 bases short, with 16 bases between. The germline gives CDR1 MNHNY, CDR2 SVGAGI (reference sequence). The CDR3 runs 16 residues. CDR3 protein: CASKETGLRSGNTIYF. DNA for the CDR3: TGTGCCAGCAAAGAAACAGGGCTCCGCTCTGGAAACACCATATATTTT.

The chain uses TRBV2 and TRBJ1-5; D uncertain. CDR1 and CDR2 from the germline V gene are SNHLY and FYNNEI. Trimming stripped 7 bases from V and 3 bases from J, with 16 bases between. The CDR3 consists of 15 residues. Written as DNA, the CDR3 is TGTGCCAGCACCCTTAACCGGGGTCTCAATCAGCCCCAGCATTTT. It yields the protein CASTLNRGLNQPQHF.

J is TRBJ2-7 and V is TRBV27; 9 nucleotides agree with TRBD1. Germline CDR1 MNHEY, CDR2 SMNVEV (reference sequence). The CDR3 consists of 15 residues. Unmatched junction bases numbered 8, after V lost 5 bases and J lost 3 bases. CDR3 nucleotides: TGTGCCAGCAGTCTAAGTTGGGACAGGGACTACGAGCAGTACTTC. Encoded protein: CASSLSWDRDYEQYF.

V gene TRBV7-2 combines with J gene TRBJ1-6, with D hard to call. Trimming shortened V by 2 bases and J by 9 bases, and 14 bases separated the two germline ends. Per the germline V gene, CDR1 is SGHTA and CDR2 is FQGNSA. CDR3 length: 15 residues. The CDR3 loop is CASSLSDGRISPLHF. The CDR3 DNA reads TGTGCCAGCAGCTTATCCGACGGGAGGATTTCACCCCTCCACTTT.

This chain uses TRBV7-8 with TRBJ1-1; maybe TRBD1 (5 bases). Per germline, CDR1 SGHVS and CDR2 FQNEAQ. V was trimmed by 2 bases and J by 4 bases, leaving 14 bases between them. The CDR3 covers 15 residues. The chain's CDR3 is CASSLRAGQGTEAFF. The DNA of the CDR3 is TGTGCCAGCAGCTTACGTGCGGGGCAGGGCACTGAAGCTTTCTTT.

In its sample, this clone was seen many times. The chain is built from TRBV6-6 and TRBJ1-5; tentatively, D is TRBD1 (5 bases). Per germline, CDR1 MNHNY and CDR2 SVGAGI (reference sequence). With 6 bases removed from V and 3 bases from J, the gap between germline ends came to 12 bases. The CDR3 runs 14 residues. CDR3: CASRDDSFNQPQHF. The CDR3 DNA reads TGTGCCAGCAGAGACGACAGTTTCAATCAGCCCCAGCATTTT.

The chain uses TRBV5-1 and TRBJ2-1, with D unclear. Germline loops: CDR1 SGHRS, CDR2 YFSETQ. CDR3 size: 12 residues. V gave up 6 bases and J gave up 5 bases, with 9 bases separating them. CDR3 DNA: TGCGCCAGCACAAGAGTAGACAATGAGCAGTTCTTC. It translates to CASTRVDNEQFF.

This clone was detected a few times. The chain is built from TRBV2 and TRBJ2-7; 8 bases align to TRBD2. Per germline, CDR1 SNHLY and CDR2 FYNNEI. This CDR3 region has 13 residues. J gave up 5 bases and V 6 bases, and 6 bases lay outside the gene matches. This CDR3 is CASRGLVHHEQYF. CDR3 nucleotide sequence: TGTGCCAGCAGGGGACTAGTACACCACGAGCAGTACTTC.

The rearrangement joins TRBV28 to TRBJ2-2, with 10 bases that match TRBD2. The CDR3 spans 16 residues. Germline trimming cut 5 bases from V and 2 bases from J; bases unmatched to any gene: 5. CDR1 and CDR2 from the germline V gene are MDHEN and SYDVKM. Here the CDR3 reads CASSPRLAGNTGELFF. CDR3 coding DNA: TGTGCCAGCAGTCCCCGACTAGCGGGTAACACCGGGGAGCTGTTTTTT.

The chain is built from TRBV28 and TRBJ1-5; TRBD1 agrees at 8 bases. Germline CDR1 reads MDHEN; CDR2 reads SYDVKM. The ends lost 6 bases at V and 4 bases at J; junction bases unmatched: 8. The CDR3 sequence is 15 residues long. Written as DNA, the CDR3 is TGTGCCAGCAGAAACGACGGACAGGGAAATCAGCCCCAGCATTTT. It yields the protein CASRNDGQGNQPQHF.

V and J are TRBV19 and TRBJ2-7, with TRBD2 as a possible D gene (6 bases). Per germline, CDR1 LNHDA and CDR2 SQIVND (reference sequence). The V gene lost 6 bases and the J gene lost 6 bases, with 21 bases spanning the gap. The CDR3 is made up of 15 amino acids. The DNA for the CDR3 is TGTGCCAGTAGCTATGCCAATTGGAGGGACGGCGAGCAGTACTTC. The encoded protein is CASSYANWRDGEQYF. The complete variable domain, with remaining parts taken from reference TRBV19 and TRBJ2-7, reads DGGITQSPKYLFRKEGQNVTLSCEQNLNHDAMYWYRQDPGQGLRLIYYSQIVNDFQKGDIAEGYSVSREKKESFPLTVTSAQKNPTAFYLCASSYANWRDGEQYFGPGTRLTVT.

The genes are TRBV14 and TRBJ2-7; 9 bases fit TRBD1. The CDR3 loop spans 15 amino acids. Unmatched junction bases numbered 5, after V lost 1 base and J lost 4 bases. The V gene's germline CDR1 is SGHDN and CDR2 FVKESK. CDR3 DNA sequence: TGTGCCAGCAGCCAAGGCCCGGGACAGGGATACGAGCAGTACTTC. Residues: CASSQGPGQGYEQYF.

V and J are TRBV2 and TRBJ2-2; possible D gene TRBD1, 6 bases. CDR3 length: 15 amino acids. Between the trimmed V and J ends, which lost 6 bases and 2 bases, there was a span of 13 bases. CDR1 and CDR2 from the germline V gene are SNHLY and FYNNEI. In DNA, the CDR3 is TGTGCCAGCAGAGCCGTGGACAGCAACACCGGGGAGCTGTTTTTT. Amino acid sequence: CASRAVDSNTGELFF.